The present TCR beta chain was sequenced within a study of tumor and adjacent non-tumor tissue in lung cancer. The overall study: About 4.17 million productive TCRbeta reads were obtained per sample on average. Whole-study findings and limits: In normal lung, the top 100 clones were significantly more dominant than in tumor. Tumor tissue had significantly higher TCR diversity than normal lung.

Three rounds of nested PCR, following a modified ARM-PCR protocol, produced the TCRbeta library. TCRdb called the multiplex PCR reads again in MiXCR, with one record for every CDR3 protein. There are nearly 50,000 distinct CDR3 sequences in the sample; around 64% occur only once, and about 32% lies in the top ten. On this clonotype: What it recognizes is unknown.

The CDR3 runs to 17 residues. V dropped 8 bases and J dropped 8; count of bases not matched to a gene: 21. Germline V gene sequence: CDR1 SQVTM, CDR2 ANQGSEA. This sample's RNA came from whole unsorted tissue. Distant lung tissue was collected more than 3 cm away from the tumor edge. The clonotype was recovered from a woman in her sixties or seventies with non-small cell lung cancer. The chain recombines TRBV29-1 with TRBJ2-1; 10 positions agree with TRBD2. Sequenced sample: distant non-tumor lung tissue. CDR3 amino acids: CSTTSGASGRTGHEQFF. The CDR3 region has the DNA TGCAGCACGACATCCGGGGCTAGCGGGAGAACGGGCCATGAGCAGTTCTTC.